The 6 T cell receptor beta chains listed next were all sequenced from one sample in a study of T cell changes during pregnancy in multiple sclerosis (dated by TCRdb to the late 2010s). The library was produced with the immunoSEQ multiplex PCR assay. TCRdb mirrors the immuneACCESS table, restricted to in-frame sequences. Some clones are absent from its copies; in checked studies, under half trace to an unresolved V gene, and the reason for the others is unknown. This sample has tens of thousands of clones in its table, and just under 95% of those were observed once. The top ten hold approximately 2% of the sample. Sample: peripheral blood, taken in the second trimester of pregnancy. The receptors originated from a female donor with multiple sclerosis, enrolled in a pregnancy study.

This chain joins TRBV19 and TRBJ1-1, with 7 positions matching TRBD1. From germline, CDR1 is LNHDA and CDR2 SQIVND (reference sequence). V shed 2 bases, J shed 2 bases, and the junction held 2 bases outside the gene matches. This CDR3 is 14 amino acids long. The CDR3 DNA reads TGTGCCAGTAGTATAACAGGGGCTAACACTGAAGCTTTCTTT. Translated, it gives CASSITGANTEAFF. The complete variable domain, with remaining parts taken from reference TRBV19 and TRBJ1-1, reads DGGITQSPKYLFRKEGQNVTLSCEQNLNHDAMYWYRQDPGQGLRLIYYSQIVNDFQKGDIAEGYSVSREKKESFPLTVTSAQKNPTAFYLCASSITGANTEAFFGQGTRLTVV.

The chain recombines TRBV29-1 with TRBJ2-1, with 12 bases identical to TRBD2. The ends lost 0 bases at V and 7 bases at J; junction bases unmatched: 10. The V gene's germline CDR1 is SQVTM and CDR2 ANQGSEA. This CDR3 is built from 17 residues. In DNA, the CDR3 is TGCAGCGTTGAAGATATCGTGACTAGCGGGGGCCGGAATGAGCAGTTCTTC. Translation: CSVEDIVTSGGRNEQFF.

The chain couples TRBV18 to TRBJ2-7, with 10 bases fitting TRBD2. This CDR3 contains 18 residues. Per germline, CDR1 KGHSH and CDR2 LQKENI. V dropped 1 base and J dropped 0; count of bases not matched to a gene: 9. The CDR3 region is CASSPLRTSGYSSYEQYF. CDR3 coding DNA: TGTGCCAGCTCACCACTAAGGACTAGCGGATATAGCTCCTACGAGCAGTACTTC.

The rearrangement joins TRBV6-5 to TRBJ1-4, with a weak D call TRBD1 (5 bases). The CDR3 loop spans 12 amino acids. Germline V lookup: CDR1 MNHEY, CDR2 SVGAGI. V was pared by 5 bases and J by 7 bases, with 8 bases between. The CDR3 spells CASSATAEKLFF. In nucleotides, the CDR3 is TGTGCCAGCAGTGCGACAGCTGAAAAACTGTTTTTT.

The V and J genes are TRBV7-9 and TRBJ2-7; D is perhaps TRBD1 (5 bases). CDR1 is SEHNR and CDR2 is FQNEAQ in the germline V gene (reference sequence). The CDR3 covers 14 residues. Trimming took 5 bases from V and 2 from J, leaving 13 bases between them. CDR3 sequence (DNA): TGTGCCAGCAGCCTTGACAGTTTCCCCTACGAGCAGTACTTC. Protein sequence: CASSLDSFPYEQYF.

J is TRBJ2-1 and V is TRBV7-2, with 12 nucleotides matching TRBD2. The ends lost 5 bases at V and 2 bases at J; junction bases unmatched: 7. Looked up from germline, CDR1 is SGHTA and CDR2 is FQGNSA. The CDR3 spans 17 residues. CDR3 sequence (DNA): TGTGCCAGCAGCCCCAGGACTAGCGGGGCCGCCTACAATGAGCAGTTCTTC. It specifies CASSPRTSGAAYNEQFF.